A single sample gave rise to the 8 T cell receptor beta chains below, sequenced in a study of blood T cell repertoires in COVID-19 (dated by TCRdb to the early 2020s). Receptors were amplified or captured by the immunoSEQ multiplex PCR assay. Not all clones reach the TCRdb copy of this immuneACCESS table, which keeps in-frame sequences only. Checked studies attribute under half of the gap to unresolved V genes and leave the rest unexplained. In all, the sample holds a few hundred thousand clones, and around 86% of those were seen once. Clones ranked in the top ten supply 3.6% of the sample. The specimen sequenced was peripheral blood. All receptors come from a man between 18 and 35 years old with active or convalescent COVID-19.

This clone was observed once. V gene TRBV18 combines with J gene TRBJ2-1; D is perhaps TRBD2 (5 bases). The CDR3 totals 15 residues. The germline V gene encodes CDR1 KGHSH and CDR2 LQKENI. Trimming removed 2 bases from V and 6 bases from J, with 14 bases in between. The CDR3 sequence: CASSPGGASPNEQFF. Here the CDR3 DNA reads TGTGCCAGCTCACCAGGAGGCGCTTCCCCCAATGAGCAGTTCTTC.

CDR3 residues: CASSMVQRELEFF. The CDR3 bases are TGTGCCAGTAGTATGGTACAGAGAGAGTTGGAGTTCTTC. The rearrangement uses TRBV19 and TRBJ2-1; no reliable D call. The germline V and J ends were trimmed by 3 bases and 14 bases, with 17 bases remaining between them. The germline gives CDR1 LNHDA, CDR2 SQIVND (reference sequence). This CDR3 is 13 amino acids long. The full variable domain, completed using reference TRBV19 and TRBJ2-1, is DGGITQSPKYLFRKEGQNVTLSCEQNLNHDAMYWYRQDPGQGLRLIYYSQIVNDFQKGDIAEGYSVSREKKESFPLTVTSAQKNPTAFYLCASSMVQRELEFFGPGTRLTVL.

CDR3 region: CASSEYPDGVRDNEQFF. CDR3 nucleotides: TGTGCCAGCAGTGAATACCCCGACGGGGTTCGGGACAATGAGCAGTTCTTC. The chain joins TRBV6-1 to TRBJ2-1; tentative D call: TRBD2 (5 bases). Trimming left V 2 bases short and J 5 bases short, with 19 bases between. The CDR3 extends over 17 amino acids. CDR1 is MNHNS and CDR2 is SASEGT in the germline V gene.

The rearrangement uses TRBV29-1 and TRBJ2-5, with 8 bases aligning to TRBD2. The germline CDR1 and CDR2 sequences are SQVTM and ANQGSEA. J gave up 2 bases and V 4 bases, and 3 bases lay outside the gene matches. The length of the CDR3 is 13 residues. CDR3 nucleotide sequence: TGCAGCGTTGTGGCGGGGGGACAAGAGACCCAGTACTTC. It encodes CSVVAGGQETQYF.

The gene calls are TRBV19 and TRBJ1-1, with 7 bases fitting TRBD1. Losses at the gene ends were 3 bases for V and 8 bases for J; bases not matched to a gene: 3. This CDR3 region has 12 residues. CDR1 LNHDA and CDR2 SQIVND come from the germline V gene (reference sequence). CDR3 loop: CASSMMDREAFF. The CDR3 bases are TGTGCCAGTAGTATGATGGACAGGGAAGCTTTCTTT.

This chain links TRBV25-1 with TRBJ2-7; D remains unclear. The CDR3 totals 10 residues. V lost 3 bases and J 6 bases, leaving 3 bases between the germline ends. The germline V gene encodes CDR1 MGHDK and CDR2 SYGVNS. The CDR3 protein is CASSDGEQYF. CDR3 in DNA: TGTGCCAGCAGTGACGGCGAGCAGTACTTC.

The CDR3 reads CASSYSGRAKNIQYF. The CDR3 bases are TGTGCCAGCAGTTACAGCGGGAGAGCCAAAAACATTCAGTACTTC. The chain employs TRBV6-5 and TRBJ2-4; 8 nucleotides match TRBD2. Germline values: CDR1 MNHEY, CDR2 SVGAGI. CDR3 size: 15 residues. Trimming cost V 2 bases and J 0 bases; bases outside gene matches: 0.

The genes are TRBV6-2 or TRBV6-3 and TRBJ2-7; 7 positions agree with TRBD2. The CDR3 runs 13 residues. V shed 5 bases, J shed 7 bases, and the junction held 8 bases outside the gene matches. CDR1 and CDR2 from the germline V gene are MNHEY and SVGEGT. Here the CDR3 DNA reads TGTGCCAGCAGTGGCGGGACTACTGGGGAGCAGTACTTC. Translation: CASSGGTTGEQYF.